Listed below are T cell receptor beta chains from one sample, sequenced in a study of human T cells and chemical hapten exposure. Each CDR3 protein is one row after TCRdb ran MiXCR on the RACE reads. The sample lists under 55,000 distinct CDR3 sequences, roughly 10% occurring once. The material sequenced was whole blood, taken in connection with sensitization to the hapten diphenylcyclopropenone (DPC). These receptors originate from a middle-aged woman with alopecia areata. Some clones in this sample may be carry-over from other donors' samples. Each CDR3 is given with its conserved first and last residue. The order of the fields is J gene, clone size, V gene, D gene, CDR3 protein, CDR3 DNA. D genes are given only for firm matches. Not all rows give a size; the values are once, few, many and, for expanded clones, a class.

>TRBJ2-3|few|TRBV20-1|TRBD2
CSARLAGTLTDTQYF
TGCAGTGCCCGACTAGCGGGGACCCTCACAGATACGCAGTATTTT
>TRBJ2-3|few|TRBV13|.
CASSPQYTDTQYF
TGTGCCAGCAGCCCCCAGTACACAGATACGCAGTATTTT
>TRBJ1-5|many|TRBV2|.
CASSPETGFGNQPQHF
TGTGCCAGCAGCCCGGAAACAGGTTTTGGCAATCAGCCCCAGCATTTT
>TRBJ2-3|many|TRBV14|.
CASSRFSTDTQYF
TGTGCCAGCAGCCGCTTTAGCACAGATACGCAGTATTTT
>TRBJ1-6|few|TRBV6-5|.
CASSYEGGSPLHF
TGTGCCAGCAGTTACGAGGGAGGATCACCCCTCCACTTT
>TRBJ1-5|many|TRBV7-2|.
CASSLQGSSNQPQHF
TGTGCCAGCAGCTTACAGGGGTCAAGCAATCAGCCCCAGCATTTT
>TRBJ2-7|.|TRBV6-6|.
CASSYDAASYEQYF
TGTGCCAGCAGTTACGACGCAGCCTCCTACGAGCAGTACTTC
>TRBJ2-7|.|TRBV4-1|TRBD1
CASSPTGGRQYF
TGCGCCAGCAGCCCAACAGGGGGAAGGCAGTACTTC
>TRBJ1-2|few|TRBV4-3|TRBD1
CASSQGGQGNVYGYTF
TGCGCCAGCAGCCAAGGCGGACAGGGCAACGTCTATGGCTACACCTTC
>TRBJ2-2|few|TRBV25-1|.
CASSEGWGTGTGELFF
TGTGCCAGCAGTGAAGGGTGGGGCACGGGCACCGGGGAGCTGTTTTTT
>TRBJ1-5|.|TRBV12-3/TRBV12-4|.
CASSSSGDSNQPQHF
TGTGCCAGCAGTTCCTCAGGGGATAGCAATCAGCCCCAGCATTTT
>TRBJ2-7|few|TRBV19|TRBD1
CASTKGTVFSSYEQYF
TGTGCCAGTACCAAAGGGACAGTTTTCAGCTCCTACGAGCAGTACTTC
>TRBJ2-7|.|TRBV4-1|TRBD1
CASSHATGDRGAYEQYF
TGCGCCAGCAGCCATGCGACAGGGGATCGAGGGGCCTACGAGCAGTACTTC
>TRBJ2-1|many|TRBV11-2|.
CASSYTRGNEQFF
TGTGCCAGCAGCTACACACGGGGCAATGAGCAGTTCTTC
>TRBJ2-3|many|TRBV7-6|.
CASSLAGQGDTQYF
TGTGCCAGCAGCTTAGCGGGGCAGGGAGATACGCAGTATTTT
>TRBJ2-7|many|TRBV11-2|TRBD1
CASSQGTGGIFSYEQYF
TGTGCCAGCAGCCAAGGGACAGGGGGTATATTCTCCTACGAGCAGTACTTC
>TRBJ2-5|many|TRBV18|.
CASSPEGQETQYF
TGTGCCAGCTCACCTGAGGGGCAAGAGACCCAGTACTTC
>TRBJ2-7|many|TRBV29-1|.
CSVVTRDEQYF
TGCAGCGTTGTCACAAGGGACGAGCAGTACTTC
>TRBJ2-5|few|TRBV11-2|.
CASSVRGQETQYF
TGTGCCAGCAGCGTCCGGGGGCAGGAGACCCAGTACTTC
>TRBJ2-5|many|TRBV12-3/TRBV12-4|TRBD2
CASSRGLAGAQETQYF
TGTGCCAGCAGCCGAGGACTAGCGGGGGCTCAAGAGACCCAGTACTTC
>TRBJ2-7|.|TRBV20-1|TRBD1
CSAGTAFEQYF
TGCAGTGCTGGGACAGCTTTCGAGCAGTACTTC
>TRBJ1-5|many|TRBV7-9|.
CASSLGNQPQHF
TGTGCCAGCAGCTTAGGGAATCAGCCCCAGCATTTT
>TRBJ2-7|.|TRBV20-1|.
CSARDSTYEQYF
TGCAGTGCTAGAGATTCCACCTACGAGCAGTACTTC
>TRBJ2-2|.|TRBV19|.
CATSTGTNTGELFF
TGTGCCACCTCAACAGGGACGAACACCGGGGAGCTGTTTTTT
>TRBJ2-5|few|TRBV6-5|.
CASSDSYGETQYF
TGTGCCAGCAGTGACTCCTACGGGGAGACCCAGTACTTC
>TRBJ2-2|.|TRBV5-1|.
CASSRDGPNTGELFF
TGCGCCAGCAGCCGGGACGGCCCGAACACCGGGGAGCTGTTTTTT
>TRBJ1-1|many|TRBV3-1|.
CASSPHGLLDTEAFF
TGTGCCAGCAGCCCTCACGGGCTCCTTGACACTGAAGCTTTCTTT
>TRBJ2-3|.|TRBV6-2/TRBV6-3|TRBD2
CASSYRSGTGGPTPSGDTQYF
TGTGCCAGCAGTTACCGAAGTGGGACGGGGGGACCCACTCCCTCTGGAGATACGCAGTATTTT
>TRBJ1-2|many|TRBV29-1|TRBD1
CSVDITGTANYGYTF
TGCAGCGTTGACATTACCGGGACAGCTAACTATGGCTACACCTTC
>TRBJ1-1|.|TRBV16|.
CASSQSTTNTEAFF
TGTGCCAGCAGCCAATCCACAACCAACACTGAAGCTTTCTTT
>TRBJ2-5|few|TRBV6-6|.
CASSPTSPVTQYF
TGTGCCAGCAGCCCGACTAGTCCAGTGACCCAGTACTTC
>TRBJ1-1|.|TRBV4-1|.
CASSPPGVGEAFF
TGCGCCAGCAGCCCCCCCGGCGTAGGGGAAGCTTTCTTT
>TRBJ1-4|few|TRBV4-1|.
CASSQRRANNEKLFF
TGCGCCAGCAGCCAACGTAGGGCTAATAATGAAAAACTGTTTTTT
>TRBJ1-3|few|TRBV7-2|TRBD1
CAEGQGDSGNTIYF
TGTGCCGAAGGTCAGGGGGACTCTGGAAACACCATATATTTT
>TRBJ2-5|.|TRBV6-5|TRBD2
CASSYASGGVETQYF
TGTGCCAGCAGTTACGCTAGCGGGGGGGTAGAGACCCAGTACTTC
>TRBJ2-5|many|TRBV20-1|TRBD2
CSAFPRGGHQETQYF
TGCAGTGCCTTCCCCCGGGGGGGCCACCAAGAGACCCAGTACTTC
>TRBJ2-1|many|TRBV25-1|TRBD1
CASILTGNNEQFF
TGTGCCAGCATCCTGACAGGGAACAATGAGCAGTTCTTC
>TRBJ2-5|few|TRBV11-2|.
CASSLDWGLKETQYF
TGTGCCAGCAGCTTAGACTGGGGATTGAAAGAGACCCAGTACTTC
>TRBJ1-4|.|TRBV9|.
CASSVDPGGGGEKLFF
TGTGCCAGCAGCGTAGACCCCGGAGGGGGTGGAGAAAAACTGTTTTTT
>TRBJ1-4|.|TRBV29-1|.
CSVGRGPSNEKLFF
TGCAGCGTGGGTAGAGGCCCGAGTAATGAAAAACTGTTTTTT
>TRBJ2-7|many|TRBV13|TRBD2
CASSSPGLAGNF
TGTGCCAGCAGCTCCCCAGGACTAGCCGGGAACTTC
>TRBJ2-2|few|TRBV2|.
CASRGTSNTGELFF
TGTGCCAGCAGAGGGACATCTAACACCGGGGAGCTGTTTTTT
>TRBJ2-7|.|TRBV9|.
CASSVGGSDYEQYF
TGTGCCAGCAGCGTGGGGGGTTCGGACTACGAGCAGTACTTC
>TRBJ1-1|few|TRBV4-3|.
CASSPNIGTSSTEAFF
TGCGCCAGCAGCCCAAATATCGGGACATCCTCGACTGAAGCTTTCTTT
>TRBJ2-1|many|TRBV29-1|.
CSVSYNEQFF
TGCAGCGTCTCATACAATGAGCAGTTCTTC
>TRBJ2-3|.|TRBV11-2|.
CASSFIRGTDTQYF
TGTGCCAGCAGCTTCATTCGGGGGACAGATACGCAGTATTTT
>TRBJ2-1|many|TRBV29-1|.
CSGGLYNEQFF
TGCAGCGGGGGCCTATACAATGAGCAGTTCTTC
>TRBJ1-1|few|TRBV2|.
CASSAGPEAFF
TGTGCCAGCAGCGCGGGCCCTGAAGCTTTCTTT
>TRBJ2-4|.|TRBV20-1|.
CSAPEGRTRRNIQYF
TGCAGTGCCCCGGAGGGCAGGACCCGCCGAAACATTCAGTACTTC
>TRBJ2-7|many|TRBV29-1|TRBD2
CSVGRTSWSGEQYF
TGCAGCGTTGGGCGGACTAGCTGGTCTGGCGAGCAGTACTTC
>TRBJ2-1|few|TRBV7-6|TRBD2
CASSSPLGLAGGPGNEQFF
TGTGCCAGCAGCTCCCCCCTGGGACTAGCGGGGGGGCCGGGCAATGAGCAGTTCTTC
>TRBJ2-2|many|TRBV7-2|.
CASSASGNTGELFF
TGTGCCAGCAGTGCGAGTGGTAACACCGGGGAGCTGTTTTTT
>TRBJ2-7|many|TRBV7-6|.
CASSSGQDYEQYF
TGTGCCAGCAGCTCGGGACAAGACTACGAGCAGTACTTC
>TRBJ2-1|.|TRBV30|TRBD1
CAWSVGGKQNEQFF
TGTGCCTGGAGTGTAGGGGGCAAGCAAAATGAGCAGTTCTTC
>TRBJ1-3|.|TRBV7-9|.
CASSLEFGNTIYF
TGTGCCAGCAGCTTAGAATTTGGAAACACCATATATTTT